This record looks at one TCR beta chain sequence and its context. Its target is unknown. Unique molecular identifiers tagged the TCRbeta library. TCRdb recomputed calls from the PCR reads with MiXCR, one row per CDR3 protein. The sample consists of 530,000 or so distinct CDR3 sequences, over 20% of them appearing once. This specimen comes from a study of T-cell reconstitution after alpha-beta-depleted transplantation in children. General observations from the study: About two months after transplant, alpha-beta T cells reportedly came from several hundred expanded graft clones. The origin of high day-60 TCRbeta diversity in some patients lay in surviving recipient T cells and thymic progenitors. Newly produced T cells mostly accounted for T-cell counts and diversity one year post-transplant.

The ends lost 7 bases at V and 1 base at J; junction bases unmatched: 6. CDR3 length: 15 amino acids. Germline-derived CDR1 and CDR2 are MNHEY and SMNVEV (reference sequence). This material consisted of PBMCs, taken before TCRalphabeta/CD19-depleted stem cell transplant. The TCR was taken from a boy less than two years old with Wiskott-Aldrich syndrome, due to receive a stem cell transplant. This chain links TRBV27 with TRBJ2-3; 9 bases agree with TRBD2. The CDR3 DNA reads TGTGCCAGCATTCTTAGCGGGAGAGGCACAGATACGCAGTATTTT. This codes for CASILSGRGTDTQYF.